This TCR beta chain came from a study of immune cell composition in non-small cell lung cancer (TCRdb year 2017). A note on the overall study: Histologic subtype was assigned using H&E plus p63, CK5, Napsin A and TTF-1 immunohistochemistry, mainly lung adenocarcinoma or squamous cell carcinoma. TCR-beta sequencing (Adaptive Biotechnologies) was performed on a few dozen paired NSCLC tumour and non-adjacent lung specimens plus 26 tumour-only specimens. For supplementary cohort #1, made up of 10 lung adenocarcinoma cases, paired tumour/lung TCR-beta sequencing was done and TIL populations were generated so that tumour reactivity could be assessed. Several tumour specimens with TCR-beta data were of rare histological subtypes and were excluded from the subtype comparisons.

As for this clone: There is no known antigen for this receptor. The record has no base qualities; no much larger clone is one base away.

Non-adjacent lung tissue from the same patient, taken as far from the tumour as possible and at least 3 cm away, was used for the normal lung samples. Frozen aliquots of unsorted single-cell suspensions were used for genomic DNA extraction with the QIAamp DNA kit. Tissues were received within 2 hours of resection and were immediately processed into single-cell suspensions. Tissue was broken up mechanically, digested enzymatically with DNase I, collagenase I and hyaluronidase for 25 to 35 minutes at 37 degrees C, and then filtered and RBC-lysed. A two-step multiplex PCR amplified TCR-beta CDR3 regions from genomic DNA, and the second step of the PCR added Illumina-compatible adaptors. TCR-beta immunosequencing was carried out on an Illumina platform through the commercial immunoSEQ service. The study's processing was this. Two measures summarised the repertoires: productive clonality, and Top 10 Clones, meaning the percentage of T-cell templates coming from the ten most frequent sequences. Productive clonality ranged from 0 to 1, with 1 indicating a monoclonal population. Tumour-associated clones, identified using log10 scatter plots, were defined as sequences that made up at least 0.1% of tumour T-cell templates and were not found in the matched non-adjacent lung. Student's t-tests were used for two-group comparisons, ANOVA for comparisons across stages, and linear regression for relationships, with analyses done in GraphPad Prism7 and R. TCRdb provides this immuneACCESS table in a form limited to in-frame rearrangements. Some clones are lacking; in checked studies, under half of them reflect an unresolved V gene, and why the rest are absent is not known. The DNA gave D and trimming, while V, J and clone size come from that table. For this sample there are around 2,500 clones; roughly 81% appear just once. Over 10% of the sample lies in the top ten.

Points the paper makes about the study in general: Across more than 9 adenocarcinoma cases, TIL tumour reactivity correlated strongly with maximal tumour-associated clone frequency but not with overall clonality. The reactivity cohort was only approximately 11 cases, and tumour-reactive clones were not shown to share sequences with the dominant in vivo tumour-associated clones. Tumour-associated clones >0.5% were found in nearly half of NSCLC cases, namely in over 25% of adenocarcinomas versus about 77% of squamous carcinomas. No significant correlation was found between smoking pack-years and tumour TCR-beta clonality.

The sequencing input was non-adjacent lung tissue. This receptor was identified in a human donor with non-small cell lung cancer.

The CDR3 amino acid sequence is: CASSSLDRVGETQYF. The nucleotides read TGTGCCAGCAGTTCCCTCGACAGGGTGGGGGAGACCCAGTACTTC. The V and J genes are TRBV28 and TRBJ2-5; a stretch of 7 junction bases matches TRBD1. V is trimmed back by 4 bases and J by 5 bases, and the junction contains 10 bases that no gene match accounts for. The germline V gene provides CDR1 MDHEN and CDR2 SYDVKM. The CDR3 runs 15 residues from the cysteine to the phenylalanine. The sequence is cut down to CDR3 DNA, 45 bases in frame from base 1.